The T cell receptor beta chain described here comes from a study of long-term antiretroviral therapy in people with HIV. This clone was seen a handful of times. Its antigen is undetermined. Treatment for all HIV-infected participants took place in the United States. Overall study results and limits: Post-ART samples showed increased diversity that remained below transplant donor control levels. Clones expanded before ART dominated the repertoire at all time points. In the period from the mid-2000s to the late 2010s, blood was collected, possibly under older ART regimens.

Germline V gene data show CDR1 as SEHNR and CDR2 as FQNEAQ (reference sequence). The CDR3 runs to 13 residues. Trimming stripped 7 bases from V and 0 bases from J, with 10 bases between. A v3.0 immunoSEQ assay was performed at survey level. This table comes from immunoSEQ multiplex PCR, and its TCRdb copy is limited to in-frame clones, with some not included. The table includes about 11,000 clones, 76% detected once. Sample: unsorted PBMCs, taken at the start of antiretroviral therapy, before treatment. V and J are TRBV7-9 and TRBJ2-7; no reliable D call. The source of this sequence is a man in his thirties or forties with HIV. The CDR3 spells CASTPLNSYEQYF. In nucleotides, the CDR3 is TGTGCCAGCACCCCTCTGAACTCCTACGAGCAGTACTTC.